The TCR beta chain under discussion was sequenced for a study of T cells in localized non-small cell lung cancer. Overall study findings and caveats: Heterogeneity within the tumor remains possible, as just one region underwent sequencing.

As concerns this clone: The antigen remains unidentified.

Assay used: immunoSEQ multiplex PCR; TCRdb lists only in-frame clones, some missing. The table has tens of thousands of clones, roughly 92% seen once. The germline V gene has CDR1 MDHEN and CDR2 SYDVKM. Trimming took 8 bases from V and 0 from J, leaving 2 bases between them. This CDR3 comprises 11 residues. The V call is TRBV28, the J call TRBJ1-5, with no clear D. This receptor was identified in a man aged 40 to 70 with stage I lung adenocarcinoma. The specimen was peripheral blood, collected before any cancer treatment. CDR3 nucleotide sequence: TGTGCCAGCTATAGCAATCAGCCCCAGCATTTT. This gives the protein CASYSNQPQHF.